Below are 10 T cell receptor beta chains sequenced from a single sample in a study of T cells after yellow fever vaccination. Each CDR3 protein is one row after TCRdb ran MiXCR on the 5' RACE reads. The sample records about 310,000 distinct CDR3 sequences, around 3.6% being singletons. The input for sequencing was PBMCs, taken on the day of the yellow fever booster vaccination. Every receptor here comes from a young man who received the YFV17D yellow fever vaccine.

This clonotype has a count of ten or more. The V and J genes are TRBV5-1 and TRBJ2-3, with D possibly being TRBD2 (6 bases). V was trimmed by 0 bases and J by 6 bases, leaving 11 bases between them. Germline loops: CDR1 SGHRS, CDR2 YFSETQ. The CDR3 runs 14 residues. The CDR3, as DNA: TGCGCCAGCAGCTTGGACCCCCTAGCGGATACGCAGTATTTT. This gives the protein CASSLDPLADTQYF.

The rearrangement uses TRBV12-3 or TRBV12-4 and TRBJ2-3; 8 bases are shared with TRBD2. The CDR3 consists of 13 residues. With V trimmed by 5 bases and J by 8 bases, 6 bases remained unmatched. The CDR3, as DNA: TGTGCCAGCAGTGCCGGACTAGCTGGTACGCAGTATTTT. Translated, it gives CASSAGLAGTQYF.

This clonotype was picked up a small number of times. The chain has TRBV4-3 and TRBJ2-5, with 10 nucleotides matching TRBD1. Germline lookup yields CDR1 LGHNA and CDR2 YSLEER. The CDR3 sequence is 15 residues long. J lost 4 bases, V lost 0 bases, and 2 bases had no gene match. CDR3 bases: TGCGCCAGCAGCCAAGATCGGGACAGGGGAGAGACCCAGTACTTC. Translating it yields CASSQDRDRGETQYF.

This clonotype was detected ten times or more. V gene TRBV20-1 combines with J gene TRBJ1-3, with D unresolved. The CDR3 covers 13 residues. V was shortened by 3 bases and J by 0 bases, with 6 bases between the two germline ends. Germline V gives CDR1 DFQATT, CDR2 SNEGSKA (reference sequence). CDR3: CSASRSSGNTIYF. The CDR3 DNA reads TGCAGTGCTAGCCGGAGCTCTGGAAACACCATATATTTT.

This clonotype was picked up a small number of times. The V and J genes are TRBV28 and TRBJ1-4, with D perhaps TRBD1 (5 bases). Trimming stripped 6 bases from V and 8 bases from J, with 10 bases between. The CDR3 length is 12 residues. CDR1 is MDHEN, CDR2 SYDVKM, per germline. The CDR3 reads CASRGVGEKLFF. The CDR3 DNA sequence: TGTGCCAGCAGGGGGGTTGGCGAAAAACTGTTTTTT.

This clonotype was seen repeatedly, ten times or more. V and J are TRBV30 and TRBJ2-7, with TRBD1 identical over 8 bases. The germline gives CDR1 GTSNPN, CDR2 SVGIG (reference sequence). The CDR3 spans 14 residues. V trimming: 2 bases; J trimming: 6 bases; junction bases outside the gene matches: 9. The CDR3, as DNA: TGTGCCTGGAGTCCAGGGGGCTGGTGGCCCGAGCAGTACTTC. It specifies CAWSPGGWWPEQYF. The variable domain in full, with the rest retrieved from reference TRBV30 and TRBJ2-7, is SQTIHQWPATLVQPVGSPLSLECTVEGTSNPNLYWYRQAAGRGLQLLFYSVGIGQISSEVPQNLSASRPQDRQFILSSKKLLLSDSGFYLCAWSPGGWWPEQYFGPGTRLTVT.

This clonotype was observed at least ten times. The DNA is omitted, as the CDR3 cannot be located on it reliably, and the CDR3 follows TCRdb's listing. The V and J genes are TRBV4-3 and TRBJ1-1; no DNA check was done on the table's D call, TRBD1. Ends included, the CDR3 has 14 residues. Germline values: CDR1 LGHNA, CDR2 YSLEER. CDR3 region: CASSQDWATGALIF.

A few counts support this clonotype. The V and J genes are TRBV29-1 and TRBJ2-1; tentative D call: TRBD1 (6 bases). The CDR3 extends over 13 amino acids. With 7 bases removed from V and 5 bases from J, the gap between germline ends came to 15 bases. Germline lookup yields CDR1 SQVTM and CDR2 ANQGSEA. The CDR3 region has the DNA TGCAGCGGAACCGGGACATCCGACAATGAGCAGTTCTTC. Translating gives CSGTGTSDNEQFF.

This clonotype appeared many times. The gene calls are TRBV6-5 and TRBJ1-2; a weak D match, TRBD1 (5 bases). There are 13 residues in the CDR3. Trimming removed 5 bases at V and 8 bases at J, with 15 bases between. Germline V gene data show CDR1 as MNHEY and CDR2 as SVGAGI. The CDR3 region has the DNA TGTGCCAGCAGTAGCGTCGGGAGGGGCGGCTACACCTTC. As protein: CASSSVGRGGYTF.

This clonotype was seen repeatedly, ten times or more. The CDR3 region has the DNA TGTGCCAGCAGCCGGACAGGGTTCGGAAACGAGCAGTACTTC. This sequence encodes CASSRTGFGNEQYF. This rearrangement joins TRBV7-2 to TRBJ2-7, with 8 nucleotides matching TRBD1. V was pared by 5 bases and J by 5 bases, with 8 bases of the junction left unmatched. The germline gives CDR1 SGHTA, CDR2 FQGNSA. The CDR3 spans 14 residues.